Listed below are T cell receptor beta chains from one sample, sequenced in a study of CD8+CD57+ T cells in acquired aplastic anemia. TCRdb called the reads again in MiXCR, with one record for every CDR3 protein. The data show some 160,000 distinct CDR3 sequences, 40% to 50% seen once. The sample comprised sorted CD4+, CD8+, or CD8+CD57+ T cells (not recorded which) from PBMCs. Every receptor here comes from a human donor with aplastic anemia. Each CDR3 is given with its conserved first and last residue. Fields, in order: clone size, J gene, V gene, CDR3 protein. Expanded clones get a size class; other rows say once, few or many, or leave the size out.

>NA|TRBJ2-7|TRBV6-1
CASSQGERPYEQYF
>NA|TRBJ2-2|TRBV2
CASSRTGAGPGELFF
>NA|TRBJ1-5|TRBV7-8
CASSAPGGILQPQHF
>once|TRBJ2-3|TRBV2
CASRGQGNTQYF
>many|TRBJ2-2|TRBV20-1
CSAGQPLYTGELFF
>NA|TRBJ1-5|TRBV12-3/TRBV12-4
CASSLKVLGALNQPQHF
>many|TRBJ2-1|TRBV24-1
CATLAGEGREQFF
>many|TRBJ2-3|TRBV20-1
CSASQREGGDTQYF
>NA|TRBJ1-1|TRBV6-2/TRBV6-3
CASLTLYRENTEAFF
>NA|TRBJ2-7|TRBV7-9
CAVFLPPTYEQYF
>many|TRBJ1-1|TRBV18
CASSPRVNTEAFF
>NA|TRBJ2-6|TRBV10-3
CAVFSGSLSGANVLTF
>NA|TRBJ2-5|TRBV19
CASSPREQETQYF
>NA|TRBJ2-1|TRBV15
CATSRVAGAYNEQFF
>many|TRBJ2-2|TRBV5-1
CASSISGRASRAGELFF
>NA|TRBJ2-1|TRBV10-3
CASSEVLGLSSRDEQFF
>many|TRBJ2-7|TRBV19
CASSIDTTWGEQYF
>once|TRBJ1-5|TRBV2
CASRRDRGNQPQHF
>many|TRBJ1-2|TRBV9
CASSGYTGQGRRGYTF
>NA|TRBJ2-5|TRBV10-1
CASSEGSGQNEETQYF
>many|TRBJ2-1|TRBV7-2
CASSRGASGINEQFF
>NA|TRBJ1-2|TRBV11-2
CASSLDWYRGRNGYTF
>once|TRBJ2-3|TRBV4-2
CASRPRDSPVGTDTQYF
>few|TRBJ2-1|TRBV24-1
CATGGDSSSYNEQFF
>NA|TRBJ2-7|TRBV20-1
CSAASGQLPIEQYF
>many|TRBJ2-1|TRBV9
CASSVGGGVDNEQFF
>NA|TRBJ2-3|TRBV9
CASSVDPGSTDTQYF
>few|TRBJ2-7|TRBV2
CASSSTGRSSYEQYF
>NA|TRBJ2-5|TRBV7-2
CASSGQQETQYF
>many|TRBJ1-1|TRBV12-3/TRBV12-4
CASTSPSDTEAFF
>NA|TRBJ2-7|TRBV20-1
CSAKGGREVAEQYF
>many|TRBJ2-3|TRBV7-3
CASSPGLATDTQYF
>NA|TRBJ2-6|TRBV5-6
CASNLGRSGADVLTF
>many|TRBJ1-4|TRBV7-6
CASNLGGQGTLAKLFF
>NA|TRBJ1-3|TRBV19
CASSLNLGSGNTIYF
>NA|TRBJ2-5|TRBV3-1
CASSQRSRGDKETQYF
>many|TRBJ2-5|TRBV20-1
CSARNGSKETQYF
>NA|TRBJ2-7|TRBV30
CAWNRGPGEQYF
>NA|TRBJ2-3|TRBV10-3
CAISERGTDTQYF
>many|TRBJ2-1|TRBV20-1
CSAQGYERGGAEQFF
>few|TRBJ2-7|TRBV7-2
CASSLRRDEQYF